A selection of T cell receptor beta chains follows, all from one sample in a study of blood T cell repertoires in COVID-19. Sequenced by immunoSEQ multiplex PCR; TCRdb stores in-frame clones only, minus some. The profile shows fewer than 250,000 clones, approximately 86% of them singletons. The sample was PBMCs or T cells enriched from blood (not recorded which). The receptors shown here come from a woman aged 35 to 49 with acute COVID-19. Both conserved end residues are part of each CDR3. D genes are given only for firm matches. Not all rows give a size; the values are once, few, many and, for expanded clones, a class.

-,TRBJ1-5,TRBV27,15,few,TGTGCCAGCAGGATCGGGGGGGCCCCCAATCAGCCCCAGCATTTT,CASRIGGAPNQPQHF
-,TRBJ1-1,TRBV5-6,18,-,TGTGCCAGCAGCTTGGCCGTCCCCAACGGGGGGGAATTCACTGAAGCTTTCTTT,CASSLAVPNGGEFTEAFF
TRBD1,TRBJ1-5,TRBV29-1,14,-,TGCAGCGCTTTGGGACAGGGGAACAATCAGCCCCAGCATTTT,CSALGQGNNQPQHF
-,TRBJ1-5,TRBV24-1,13,-,TGTGCCACCAGTGACGGGGGGAGTCAGCCCCAGCATTTT,CATSDGGSQPQHF
-,TRBJ2-2,TRBV19,16,-,TGTGCCAGTAGTATCAGGCAGGGCAGGGGCACCGGGGAGCTGTTTTTT,CASSIRQGRGTGELFF
-,TRBJ1-6,TRBV13,12,-,TGTGCCAGCAGCCGGGAGGGTTCACCCCTCCACTTT,CASSREGSPLHF
-,TRBJ2-1,TRBV7-9,16,-,TGTGCCAGCAGCCCCCGGCGAGCGGTCGGGTACAATGAGCAGTTCTTC,CASSPRRAVGYNEQFF
-,TRBJ1-1,TRBV12-5,14,-,TGTGCTAGTGGTCTAGTGCTGACGAACACTGAAGCTTTCTTT,CASGLVLTNTEAFF
TRBD1,TRBJ1-2,TRBV29-1,11,-,TGCAGCGTTGGACAGGGGGGTGGCTACACCTTC,CSVGQGGGYTF
-,TRBJ2-1,TRBV29-1,13,-,TGCAGCGTTGAAGATGGGCCCTTCAATGAGCAGTTCTTC,CSVEDGPFNEQFF
TRBD2,TRBJ2-1,TRBV19,16,-,TGTGCCAGTAGTACCTCCCCTAGCGGTATTTACAATGAGCAGTTCTTC,CASSTSPSGIYNEQFF
-,TRBJ2-7,TRBV27,15,-,TGTGCCAGCAGCCCTCAGGGAGGCCTAATCTACGAGCAGTACTTC,CASSPQGGLIYEQYF
TRBD2,TRBJ2-1,TRBV5-1,16,-,TGCGCCAGCAGCTTGGCCGCGGGAGTGACCTACAATGAGCAGTTCTTC,CASSLAAGVTYNEQFF
TRBD2,TRBJ2-7,TRBV10-3,13,-,TGTGCCATCAGGGGGACGGCTAGCGGCGAGCAGTACTTC,CAIRGTASGEQYF
-,TRBJ2-7,TRBV2,15,-,TGTGCCAGCAGTGAAAATCGGCAGGGAAGTTACGAGCAGTACTTC,CASSENRQGSYEQYF
-,TRBJ1-2,TRBV28,11,once,TGTGCCAGCACAGGAACCTATGGCTACACCTTC,CASTGTYGYTF
-,TRBJ2-7,TRBV5-1,14,-,TGCGCCAGCAGCCTGGGTTCGGTTGTCGACGAGCAGTACTTC,CASSLGSVVDEQYF
TRBD1,TRBJ2-6,TRBV11-2,19,-,TGTGCCAGCAGCTTCAACCCGGGACAGGGGAAATTTGGGGCCAACGTCCTGACTTTC,CASSFNPGQGKFGANVLTF
TRBD2,TRBJ2-3,TRBV11-2,13,-,TGTGCCAGCAGCCGGGGAGGGACAGATACGCAGTATTTT,CASSRGGTDTQYF
TRBD1,TRBJ2-2,TRBV7-8,16,once,TGTGCCAGCAGCTTAAGGACAGGGGGGATACTTGGGGAGCTGTTTTTT,CASSLRTGGILGELFF
TRBD1,TRBJ1-5,TRBV7-8,16,-,TGTGCCAGCAGCCCTGGACAGGGGGCTGGCAATCAGCCCCAGCATTTT,CASSPGQGAGNQPQHF
-,TRBJ1-5,TRBV7-8,15,-,TGTGCCAGCCGGGCGGGCGGGCTTAACAATCAGCCCCAGCATTTT,CASRAGGLNNQPQHF
-,TRBJ1-4,TRBV5-6,12,-,TGTGCCAGCAGCCTGACTAATGAAAAACTGTTTTTT,CASSLTNEKLFF
TRBD2,TRBJ2-3,TRBV6-2/TRBV6-3,21,-,TGTGCCAGCAGCCCCTGGCATCTAGCGGGATTGAGCACAGTTTTCACAGATACGCAGTATTTT,CASSPWHLAGLSTVFTDTQYF
-,TRBJ1-5,TRBV19,15,-,TGTGCCAGTAGATCCGGCACAGGCCGGGATCAGCCCCAGCATTTT,CASRSGTGRDQPQHF
-,TRBJ1-2,TRBV18,13,-,TGTGCCAGCTCACCCCAGGGATCTAATGGCTACACCTTC,CASSPQGSNGYTF
-,TRBJ1-4,TRBV7-9,14,-,TGTGCCAGCAGCACCCCTAGGAGTAATGAAAAACTGTTTTTT,CASSTPRSNEKLFF
TRBD2,TRBJ2-5,TRBV27,18,once,TGTGCCAGCAGTGCAAAGGGACTAGCTCTCCGTCGCCAAGAGACCCAGTACTTC,CASSAKGLALRRQETQYF
-,TRBJ1-5,TRBV18,13,-,TGTGCCAGCTCACCAGGGAGTTCTCAGCCCCAGCATTTT,CASSPGSSQPQHF
TRBD1,TRBJ2-5,TRBV11-3,17,-,TGTGCCAGCAGCTTAGGTGGCTATGGACAGGGTCAAGAGACCCAGTACTTC,CASSLGGYGQGQETQYF
-,TRBJ1-6,TRBV5-1,13,-,TGCGCCAGCAGCTTGGACCGGGATTCACCCCTCCACTTT,CASSLDRDSPLHF
-,TRBJ1-1,TRBV27,14,-,TGTGCCAGCAGTTTATGGGGCATGAACACTGAAGCTTTCTTT,CASSLWGMNTEAFF
TRBD1,TRBJ1-5,TRBV27,13,-,TGTGCCAGCAGGACAGGGGGCAATCAGCCCCAGCATTTT,CASRTGGNQPQHF
TRBD1,TRBJ1-3,TRBV2,15,-,TGTGCCAGCAGCGCGACAGGGACAGAAAGAAACACCATATATTTT,CASSATGTERNTIYF
TRBD1,TRBJ2-3,TRBV6-6,14,-,TGTGCCACCTTCGAGGGGGCCATCACAGATACGCAGTATTTT,CATFEGAITDTQYF
-,TRBJ2-2,TRBV10-2,14,-,TGCGCCAGCAGTGAGGGGCCGAACACCGGGGAGCTGTTTTTT,CASSEGPNTGELFF
TRBD1,TRBJ1-1,TRBV29-1,14,-,TGCAGCGCAGGGGGGACAGGCCGGAACACTGAAGCTTTCTTT,CSAGGTGRNTEAFF
TRBD1,TRBJ1-5,TRBV5-8,15,-,TGTGCCAGCAGCGTAGGACAGGGGCCCAATCAGCCCCAGCATTTT,CASSVGQGPNQPQHF
-,TRBJ2-1,TRBV6-1,13,few,TGTGCCAGCAGTGAAATTAGTGTAAATGAGCAGTTCTTC,CASSEISVNEQFF
TRBD1,TRBJ2-3,TRBV19,14,-,TGTGCCAGTAGACGGACAGGACAAACAGATACGCAGTATTTT,CASRRTGQTDTQYF
TRBD2,TRBJ2-1,TRBV18,14,-,TGTGCCAGCTCACCTAGACTAGCGGGAAATGAGCAGTTCTTC,CASSPRLAGNEQFF
TRBD2,TRBJ2-3,TRBV10-2,16,-,TGCGCCAGCAGGCCAGGGACTAGCGTGATGACAGATACGCAGTATTTT,CASRPGTSVMTDTQYF
-,TRBJ1-1,TRBV29-1,14,once,TGCAGCGTCTCTATCGGCGGGGGGGGAACTGAAGCTTTCTTT,CSVSIGGGGTEAFF
TRBD1,TRBJ2-7,TRBV19,12,-,TGTGCCAGTCGGACAGGCCCCTACGAGCAGTACTTC,CASRTGPYEQYF
TRBD2,TRBJ2-7,TRBV7-3,15,-,TGTGCCAGCAGCTTAACGGGACTAGCGGGAGCCGAGCAGTACTTC,CASSLTGLAGAEQYF